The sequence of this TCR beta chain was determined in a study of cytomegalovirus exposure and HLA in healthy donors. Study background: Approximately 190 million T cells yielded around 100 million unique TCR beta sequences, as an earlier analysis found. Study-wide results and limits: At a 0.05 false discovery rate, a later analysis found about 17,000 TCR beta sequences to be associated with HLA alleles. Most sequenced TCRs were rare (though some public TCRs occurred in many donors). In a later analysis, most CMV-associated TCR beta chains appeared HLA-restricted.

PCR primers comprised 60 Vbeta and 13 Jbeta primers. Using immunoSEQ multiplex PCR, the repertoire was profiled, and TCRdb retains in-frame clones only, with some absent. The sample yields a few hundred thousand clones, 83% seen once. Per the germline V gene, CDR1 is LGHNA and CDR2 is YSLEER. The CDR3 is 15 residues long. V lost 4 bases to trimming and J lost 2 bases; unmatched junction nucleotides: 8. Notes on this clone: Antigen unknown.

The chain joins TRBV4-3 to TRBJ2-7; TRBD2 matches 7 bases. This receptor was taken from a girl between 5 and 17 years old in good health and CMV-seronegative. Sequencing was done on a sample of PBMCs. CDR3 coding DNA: TGCGCCAGCAGCCCATCCGCGGGGGAAACCTACGAGCAGTACTTC. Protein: CASSPSAGETYEQYF.